This T cell receptor (beta chain) was recorded in a study of CXCR3-negative and CXCR3-positive naive CD8 T cells. For this clonotype: The antigen is unknown.

Study-level findings and limits: Naive cells used TRBV-TRBJ genes in much the same way whether CXCR3-negative or CXCR3-positive; memory cells did not. TRB CDR3s were more hydrophobic in CXCR3-positive than in CXCR3-negative naive cells.

UMI labels and 5' RACE were used to prepare the TRB cDNA libraries. TCRdb reanalyzed the 5' RACE reads and collapses them to one entry per CDR3 protein, without DNA. Listed are tens of thousands of distinct CDR3 sequences; 0.71% falls within the top ten. CDR3 length: 19 amino acids. The germline V gene has CDR1 SGHTA and CDR2 FQGTGA. The chain uses TRBV7-3 and TRBJ2-3; lacking DNA, the TRBD2 call made by TCRdb goes unchecked. The sequencing sample was made of naive CXCR3+ CD8+ T cells from blood. Subset defined: CD45RO-CCR7+CD27+CD95- naive CD8+ T cells expressing CXCR3 (TNR3+). This clonotype originated in a human donor in good health. Some clones in this sample may be carry-over from other donors' samples. CDR3 sequence reads: CASSPPATGEGGRSYTQYF.